The source of this T cell receptor (beta chain) is a study of T-cell reconstitution after alpha-beta-depleted transplantation in children (TCRdb year 2016). Regarding the research as a whole: T-cell immune reconstitution after TCRalphabeta/CD19-depleted allogeneic hematopoietic cell transplantation in children was quantitatively tracked in the study by means of TCR repertoire profiling.

Remarks on this clonotype: Its binding antigen is unknown. It has no much larger one-base neighbor in the sample; base qualities were not kept.

This sample's treatment or condition label indicates: allogeneic hematopoietic cell transplantation with graft depleted of TCRalphabeta T cells and CD19 B cells. TCRalphabeta/CD19-depleted allogeneic hematopoietic cell grafts were given to the transplant recipients, all of whom were children. Broader findings and caveats from the paper: The frequencies of hyperexpanded clones fell over the following months, and after one year, T-cell counts and TCRbeta diversity were mostly attributed to newly produced T cells. In some patients, high TCRbeta diversity at day 60 was attributed to recipient T cells and intrathymic progenitors that had survived conditioning. The apparently early recovery of alphabetaT-cell counts about two months after transplant reportedly depended on only several hundred rapidly expanded clones that came from non-depleted graft cells.

The CDR3 measures 14 amino acids from cysteine to phenylalanine. Of the read, only the CDR3 DNA is kept; its 42 bases are in frame from base 1. V is trimmed back by 2 bases and J by 7 bases, and the junction contains 6 bases that no gene match accounts for. The germline V gene specifies SGHTA as CDR1 and FQGNSA as CDR2. Receptors were amplified or captured by PCR. TCRdb records Illumina HiSeq 2500 as the sequencer. Molecular barcoding was employed in the preparation of TCR libraries, with unique molecular identifiers being used to normalize TCRbeta repertoire quantification. TCRdb itself trimmed the public reads at Q25 with fastp, ran MiXCR and retained productive beta chains. Under each unique CDR3 protein, matching rows form one entry showing the most common genes and DNA. The sample contains 500,000 to 750,000 distinct CDR3 sequences, around 27% of them found a single time. The ten largest clones capture approximately 39% of the sample.

The rearrangement combines TRBV7-2 with TRBJ2-7, with 9 bases aligning to TRBD2. Sequencing was performed on PBMCs, taken before TCRalphabeta/CD19-depleted stem cell transplant. The source is a boy younger than two with Wiskott-Aldrich syndrome, due to receive a stem cell transplant. In nucleotide form, the sequence is TGTGCCAGCAGCTTAATAGCGGGAGCGCGTGAGCAGTACTTC. This gives the protein CASSLIAGAREQYF.